The sequence of this T cell receptor beta chain was determined in a study of metastatic and nonmetastatic thyroid tumors. Background on the study: Repertoires were compared across blood and tumor or nodule tissue from malignant and benign thyroid patients.

Prior to thyroid surgery, none of the patients had received any treatment. TCRdb reanalyzed the PCR reads with MiXCR. In the table there are about 34,000 clones, 35% of which are singletons. The TCR was taken from a female donor with papillary thyroid cancer or a benign thyroid nodule (not recorded which). Some clones in this sample may be carry-over from other donors' samples. The specimen sequenced was tumor tissue.

The CDR3 is CASSPAGGSETGELFF. DNA for the CDR3: TGCGCCAGCAGCCCGGCAGGGGGGTCTGAGACCGGGGAGCTGTTTTTT. This chain connects TRBV5-1 to TRBJ2-2; possibly TRBD1 for D (7 bases). Germline CDR1 and CDR2: SGHRS and YFSETQ. This CDR3 has 16 amino acids. V shed 4 bases and J shed 5 bases, with 18 bases lying between them.